The 22 T cell receptor beta chains presented below share a single source sample, sequenced in a study of identical twins. From the 5' RACE reads, TCRdb called clonotypes with MiXCR, one entry per CDR3 protein. Of fewer than 250,000 distinct CDR3 sequences in the sample, about 16% were seen once. The data also belong to a second study, concerning T cells expressing NK-cell markers.

Input material: CD8+ T cells sorted from blood. These receptors were obtained from a woman aged 18-35 years in good health.

The J gene is TRBJ2-1, the V gene TRBV10-3, with a possible D match to TRBD1 (6 bases). The CDR3 is 16 amino acids. CDR1 and CDR2 (germline): ENHRY, SYGVKD. Trimming shortened V by 9 bases and J by 1 base, and 19 bases separated the two germline ends. The CDR3 is CAIPVQKGVSYNEQFF. The CDR3 DNA follows: TGTGCCATTCCGGTCCAGAAGGGGGTTTCCTACAATGAGCAGTTCTTC.

This chain uses TRBV7-3 with TRBJ2-1; 8 bases are shared with TRBD2. Germline V gives CDR1 SGHTA, CDR2 FQGTGA. The CDR3 sequence is 17 residues long. The trim removed 0 bases at V and 5 bases at J, leaving 9 bases unmatched. The DNA for the CDR3 is TGTGCCAGCAGCTTAACGTTTGTGCGGGGGGCCAACAATGAGCAGTTCTTC. Its protein product is CASSLTFVRGANNEQFF.

This clonotype was picked up many times. The CDR3 sequence: CSASSTATEAFF. CDR3 bases: TGCAGTGCTAGCTCGACAGCCACTGAAGCTTTCTTT. The V and J genes are TRBV20-1 and TRBJ1-1; weak D call: TRBD1 (5 bases). The V end was cut by 3 bases, the J end by 4 bases, with 9 bases between. The CDR3 consists of 12 residues. In germline, CDR1 is DFQATT, CDR2 SNEGSKA (reference sequence).

This chain connects TRBV7-7 to TRBJ2-5; no firm D call. This CDR3 spans 14 amino acids. Trimming shortened V by 4 bases and J by 5 bases, and 14 bases separated the two germline ends. Germline V CDR1 and CDR2: SSHAT, FNYEAQ (reference sequence). CDR3 DNA sequence: TGTGCCAGCAGCTCCCGTCCCGGGCTGGAGACCCAGTACTTC. Protein: CASSSRPGLETQYF. The full variable domain, with the rest looked up from reference TRBV7-7 and TRBJ2-5, is GAGVSQSPRYKVTKRGQDVTLRCDPISSHATLYWYQQALGQGPEFLTYFNYEAQPDKSGLPSDRFSAERPEGSISTLTIQRTEQRDSAMYRCASSSRPGLETQYFGPGTRLLVL.

The rearrangement uses TRBV7-2 and TRBJ2-7, with no clear D. The V gene's germline CDR1 is SGHTA and CDR2 FQGNSA. The CDR3 is 15 amino acids. The V end was cut by 1 base, the J end by 0 bases, with 10 bases between. The DNA of the CDR3 is TGTGCCAGCAGCTTAGATCCCAGTAGCTCCTACGAGCAGTACTTC. Translation gives CASSLDPSSSYEQYF.

The chain carries TRBV7-9 and TRBJ2-7; D unresolved. The CDR3 is made up of 11 amino acids. V was cut by 5 bases and J by 5 bases, with 7 bases left in between. Germline assignment: CDR1 SEHNR and CDR2 FQNEAQ (reference sequence). Here the CDR3 reads CASSPTHEQYF. The CDR3 nucleotides read TGTGCCAGCAGCCCCACCCACGAGCAGTACTTC.

The chain employs TRBV9 and TRBJ2-2, with TRBD2 matching over 10 bases. The CDR3 is 17 amino acids. With 3 bases clipped from V and 6 bases from J, the junction kept 11 bases outside the gene matches. The germline gives CDR1 SGDLS, CDR2 YYNGEE. The CDR3 loop is CASSAPSGRASAGELFF. The CDR3, as DNA: TGTGCCAGCAGCGCCCCCAGCGGGAGGGCCTCGGCCGGGGAGCTGTTTTTT.

The chain combines TRBV10-2 with TRBJ1-1; D gene uncertain. The germline V and J ends were trimmed by 3 bases and 1 base, with 9 bases remaining between them. Germline values: CDR1 WSHSY, CDR2 SAAADI. This CDR3 is built from 14 residues. The CDR3 bases are TGCGCCAGCAGTGAAACGGTTGGGAACACTGAAGCTTTCTTT. The encoded protein is CASSETVGNTEAFF.

A few counts support this clonotype. The chain uses TRBV28 and TRBJ2-5, with 11 nucleotides matching TRBD2. The V gene's germline CDR1 is MDHEN and CDR2 SYDVKM. Trimming at V came to 7 bases and at J to 4 bases, leaving 5 bases not matched to a gene. CDR3 length equals 14 residues. In DNA, the CDR3 is TGTGCCAGCACCCTAGCGGGGGGCCCAGAGACCCAGTACTTC. Protein: CASTLAGGPETQYF.

V gene TRBV7-2 combines with J gene TRBJ2-7; D gene uncertain. The CDR3 has 13 amino acids. V was trimmed by 0 bases and J by 4 bases, leaving 7 bases between them. From germline, CDR1 is SGHTA and CDR2 FQGNSA. The CDR3 loop reads CASSLALLYEQYF. CDR3 in DNA: TGTGCCAGCAGCTTAGCCCTCCTTTACGAGCAGTACTTC.

This clonotype was recorded at least ten times. The V and J genes are TRBV20-1 and TRBJ1-4; 8 nucleotides agree with TRBD1. Unmatched junction bases numbered 12, after V lost 5 bases and J lost 7 bases. Per the germline V gene, CDR1 is DFQATT and CDR2 is SNEGSKA (reference sequence). This CDR3 has 15 residues. CDR3 DNA sequence: TGCAGTGCTCGGGACAGGATGGGGTCCGTTGAAAAACTGTTTTTT. This gives the protein CSARDRMGSVEKLFF.

This clonotype occurred a few times. The CDR3 DNA reads as TGTGCCAGCAGCTTGGCAGCCCTAAGGAAGCAGTACTTC. Its protein product is CASSLAALRKQYF. The chain combines TRBV5-6 with TRBJ2-7; the D is unclear. CDR1 is SGHDT and CDR2 is YYEEEE in the germline V gene. CDR3 length equals 13 residues. V gave up 0 bases and J gave up 8 bases, with 12 bases separating them.

This clonotype has only a few counts. This chain connects TRBV9 to TRBJ2-7; 7 bases agree with TRBD2. The V gene end was trimmed by 4 bases and the J gene end by 5 bases; junction bases not matched to a gene: 9. In germline, CDR1 is SGDLS, CDR2 YYNGEE. The CDR3 covers 14 residues. The CDR3 nucleotides read TGTGCCAGCAGCCCCCAAGGCGGGAGTAACGAGCAGTACTTC. This gives the protein CASSPQGGSNEQYF.

The J gene is TRBJ2-7, the V gene TRBV9, with a weak D call TRBD1 (6 bases). The CDR3 spans 14 residues. V was pared by 4 bases and J by 3 bases, with 14 bases between. CDR1 and CDR2 from the germline V gene are SGDLS and YYNGEE. CDR3 bases: TGTGCCAGCAGCCCATCGGAACAGGGCTACGAGCAGTACTTC. Its translation is CASSPSEQGYEQYF.

This clonotype appeared many times. This chain links TRBV12-3 or TRBV12-4 with TRBJ2-1; D assignment may be TRBD1 or TRBD2 (6 bases each). This CDR3 comprises 14 residues. The V end was cut by 3 bases, the J end by 2 bases, with 8 bases between. CDR3 protein: CASSFGGPYNEQFF. The CDR3 region has the DNA TGTGCCAGCAGTTTCGGGGGCCCCTACAATGAGCAGTTCTTC.

This clonotype was detected only a few times. The chain joins TRBV7-9 to TRBJ1-4; 9 bases agree with TRBD1. Germline lookup yields CDR1 SEHNR and CDR2 FQNEAQ (reference sequence). The CDR3 length is 15 residues. V was pared by 6 bases and J by 5 bases, with 7 bases of the junction left unmatched. In DNA, the CDR3 is TGTGCCAGCAGAGAAACCGGGACAGGGAATGAAAAACTGTTTTTT. Amino acids: CASRETGTGNEKLFF.

The chain joins TRBV7-9 to TRBJ2-1; 12 bases line up with TRBD2. J lost 9 bases, V lost 4 bases, and 7 bases had no gene match. Germline V CDR1 and CDR2: SEHNR, FQNEAQ (reference sequence). This CDR3 region has 15 residues. Written as DNA, the CDR3 is TGTGCCAGCAGCTCGACTAGCGGGAGACTGAGTGAGCAGTTCTTC. It is translated as CASSSTSGRLSEQFF.

The chain employs TRBV3-1 and TRBJ2-1; D is undetermined. The CDR3 is 12 residues long. CDR1 and CDR2 (germline): LGHDT, YNNKEL (reference sequence). The V and J ends lost 4 bases and 7 bases respectively, with 8 bases between them. As DNA, the CDR3 is TGTGCCAGCAGCCGCCTCGGGAATGAGCAGTTCTTC. Protein product: CASSRLGNEQFF.

This chain joins TRBV4-3 and TRBJ1-2; no reliable D call. V was cut by 0 bases and J by 8 bases, with 10 bases left in between. CDR3 length equals 13 residues. Germline V gene data show CDR1 as LGHNA and CDR2 as YSLEER. DNA for the CDR3: TGCGCCAGCAGCCAAGACGGCCGTAGAGGCTACACCTTC. This encodes CASSQDGRRGYTF.

The CDR3 nucleotides read TGCGCCAGCAGGTCCGGGACAGGGGTAGATACGCAGTATTTT. Amino acids: CASRSGTGVDTQYF. V and J are TRBV5-1 and TRBJ2-3; the match to TRBD1 covers 10 bases. Trimming removed 5 bases from V and 5 bases from J; junction bases left unmatched: 5. The CDR3 is 14 residues long. Germline loops: CDR1 SGHRS, CDR2 YFSETQ.

This clonotype showed up just a few times. The V gene is TRBV7-9, the J gene TRBJ2-1; D might be TRBD2 (5 bases). The CDR3 has 15 residues. Germline-derived CDR1 and CDR2 are SEHNR and FQNEAQ (reference sequence). V gave up 5 bases and J gave up 5 bases, with 16 bases separating them. The CDR3 DNA is TGTGCCAGCAGCCCCGACTATGGCGCGCACAATGAGCAGTTCTTC. Its protein is CASSPDYGAHNEQFF.

V usage is TRBV20-1 and J usage is TRBJ2-4, with D unclear. The CDR3 has 15 amino acids. Germline loops: CDR1 DFQATT, CDR2 SNEGSKA (reference sequence). The V end was cut by 6 bases, the J end by 0 bases, with 15 bases between. The CDR3 loop is CSALDVRVAKNIQYF. In DNA, the CDR3 is TGCAGTGCCCTGGACGTGAGAGTAGCCAAAAACATTCAGTACTTC.